This T cell receptor (beta chain) stems from a study of control samples from healthy donors and cancer patients. The CDR3 sequence is 13 residues long. Deletions cut 0 bases from V and 9 bases from J, with 11 bases between. Germline V lookup: CDR1 SGHDN, CDR2 FVKESK. TCRdb's copy holds only in-frame clones and misses some; the assay was immunoSEQ multiplex PCR. The data contain under 200,000 clones, roughly 95% of them singletons. Sequenced material: blood. This clonotype originated in a woman aged 55 to 70 in good health. The chain carries TRBV14 and TRBJ1-1, with TRBD1 as a possible D gene (6 bases). DNA of the CDR3: TGTGCCAGCAGCCAAGATTCGGGGGACAAAGCTTTCTTT. This gives the protein CASSQDSGDKAFF.